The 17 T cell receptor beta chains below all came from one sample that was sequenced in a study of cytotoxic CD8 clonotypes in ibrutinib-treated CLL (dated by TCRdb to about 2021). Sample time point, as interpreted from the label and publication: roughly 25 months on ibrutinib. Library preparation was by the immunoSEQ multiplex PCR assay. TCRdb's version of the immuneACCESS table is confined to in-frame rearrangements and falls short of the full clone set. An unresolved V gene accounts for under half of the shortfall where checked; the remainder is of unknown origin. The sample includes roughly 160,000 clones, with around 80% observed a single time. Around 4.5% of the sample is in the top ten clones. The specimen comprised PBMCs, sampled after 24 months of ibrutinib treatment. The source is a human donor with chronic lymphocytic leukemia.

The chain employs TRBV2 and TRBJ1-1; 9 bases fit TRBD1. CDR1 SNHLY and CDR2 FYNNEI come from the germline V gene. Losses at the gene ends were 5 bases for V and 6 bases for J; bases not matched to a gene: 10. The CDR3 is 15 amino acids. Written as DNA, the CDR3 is TGTGCCAGCAGTTCGAACAGGGGGCGGATGGCTGAAGCTTTCTTT. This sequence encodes CASSSNRGRMAEAFF.

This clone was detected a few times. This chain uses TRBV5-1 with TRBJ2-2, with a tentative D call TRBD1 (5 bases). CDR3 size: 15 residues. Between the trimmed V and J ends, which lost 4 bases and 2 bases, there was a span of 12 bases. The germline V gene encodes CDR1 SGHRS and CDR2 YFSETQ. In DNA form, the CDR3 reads TGCGCCAGCAGCCAGGACATTAAAAACACCGGGGAGCTGTTTTTT. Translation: CASSQDIKNTGELFF.

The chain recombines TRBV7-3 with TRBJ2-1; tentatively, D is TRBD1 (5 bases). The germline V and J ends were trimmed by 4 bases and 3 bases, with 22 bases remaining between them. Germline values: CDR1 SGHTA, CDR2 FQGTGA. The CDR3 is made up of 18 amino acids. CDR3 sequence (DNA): TGTGCCAGCAGCTCCACCCCCAGAATCAGGGCGGTCTACAATGAGCAGTTCTTC. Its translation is CASSSTPRIRAVYNEQFF.

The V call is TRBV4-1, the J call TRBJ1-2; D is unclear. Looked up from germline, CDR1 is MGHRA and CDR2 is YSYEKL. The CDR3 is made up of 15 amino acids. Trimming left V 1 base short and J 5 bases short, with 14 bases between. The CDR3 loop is CASSQGSGSRYGYTF. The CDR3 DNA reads TGCGCCAGCAGCCAAGGCTCAGGCAGCAGGTATGGCTACACCTTC.

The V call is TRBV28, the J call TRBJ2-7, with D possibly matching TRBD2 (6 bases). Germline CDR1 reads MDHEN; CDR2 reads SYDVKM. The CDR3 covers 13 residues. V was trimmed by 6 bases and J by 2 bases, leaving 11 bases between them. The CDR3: CASSASDAYEQYF. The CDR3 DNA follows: TGTGCCAGCAGCGCTAGCGATGCCTACGAGCAGTACTTC. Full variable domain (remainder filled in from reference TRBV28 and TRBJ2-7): DVKVTQSSRYLVKRTGEKVFLECVQDMDHENMFWYRQDPGLGLRLIYFSYDVKMKEKGDIPEGYSVSREKKERFSLILESASTNQTSMYLCASSASDAYEQYFGPGTRLTVT.

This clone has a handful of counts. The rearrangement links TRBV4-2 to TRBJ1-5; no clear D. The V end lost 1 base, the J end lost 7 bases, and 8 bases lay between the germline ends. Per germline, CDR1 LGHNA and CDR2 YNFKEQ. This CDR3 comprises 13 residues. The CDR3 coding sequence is TGTGCCAGCAGCCAAGGAGAGCACCAGCCCCAGCATTTT. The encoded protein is CASSQGEHQPQHF.

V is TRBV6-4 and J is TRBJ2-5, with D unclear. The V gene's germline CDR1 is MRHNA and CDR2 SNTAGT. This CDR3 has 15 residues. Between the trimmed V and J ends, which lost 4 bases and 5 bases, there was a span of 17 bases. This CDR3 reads CASSVGPSLMETQYF. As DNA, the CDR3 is TGTGCCAGCAGTGTCGGCCCCTCGTTGATGGAGACCCAGTACTTC.

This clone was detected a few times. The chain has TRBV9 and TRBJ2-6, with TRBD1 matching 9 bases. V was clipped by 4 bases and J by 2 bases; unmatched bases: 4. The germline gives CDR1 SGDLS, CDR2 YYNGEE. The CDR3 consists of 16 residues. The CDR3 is CASSPGDRAGANVLTF. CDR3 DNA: TGTGCCAGCAGCCCGGGGGACAGGGCTGGGGCCAACGTCCTGACTTTC.

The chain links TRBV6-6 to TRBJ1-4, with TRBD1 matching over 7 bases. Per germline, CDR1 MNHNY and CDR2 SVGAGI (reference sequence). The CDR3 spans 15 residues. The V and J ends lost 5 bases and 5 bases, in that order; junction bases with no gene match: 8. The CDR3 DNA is TGTGCCAGCAGTAAAGGACAGGCCAAAAATGAAAAACTGTTTTTT. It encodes CASSKGQAKNEKLFF.

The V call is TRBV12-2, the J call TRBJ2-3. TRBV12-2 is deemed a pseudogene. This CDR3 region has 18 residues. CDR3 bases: TGTGCAAGTCGCTTAGCGTGCCGGGCAGGGAGAAATAAGGATACGCAGTATTTT. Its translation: CASRLACRAGRNKDTQYF.

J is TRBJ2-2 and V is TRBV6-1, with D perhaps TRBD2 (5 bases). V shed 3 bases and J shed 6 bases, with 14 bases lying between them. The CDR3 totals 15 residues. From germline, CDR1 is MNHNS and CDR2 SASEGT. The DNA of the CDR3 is TGTGCCAGCAGTGACCTTGGAGGTTTACCCGGGGAGCTGTTTTTT. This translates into CASSDLGGLPGELFF.

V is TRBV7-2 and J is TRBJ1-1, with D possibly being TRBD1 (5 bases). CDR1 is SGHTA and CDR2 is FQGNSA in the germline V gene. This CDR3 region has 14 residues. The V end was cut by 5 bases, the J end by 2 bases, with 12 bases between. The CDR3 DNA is TGTGCCAGCAGCCCGGGACGGGAAAACACTGAAGCTTTCTTT. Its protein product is CASSPGRENTEAFF. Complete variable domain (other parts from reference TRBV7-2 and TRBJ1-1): GAGVSQSPSNKVTEKGKDVELRCDPISGHTALYWYRQSLGQGLEFLIYFQGNSAPDKSGLPSDRFSAERTGGSVSTLTIQRTQQEDSAVYLCASSPGRENTEAFFGQGTRLTVV.

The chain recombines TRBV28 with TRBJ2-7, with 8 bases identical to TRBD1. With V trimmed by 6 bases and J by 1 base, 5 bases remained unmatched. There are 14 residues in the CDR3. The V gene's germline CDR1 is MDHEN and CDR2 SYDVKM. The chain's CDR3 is CASSPGGRSYEQYF. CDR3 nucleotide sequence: TGTGCCAGCAGCCCAGGGGGCAGGTCCTACGAGCAGTACTTC.

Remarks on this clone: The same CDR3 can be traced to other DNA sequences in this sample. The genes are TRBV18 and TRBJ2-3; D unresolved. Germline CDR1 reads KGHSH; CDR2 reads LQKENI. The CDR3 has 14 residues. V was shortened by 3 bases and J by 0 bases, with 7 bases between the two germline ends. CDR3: CASSPGGSTDTQYF. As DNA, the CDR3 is TGTGCCAGCTCACCGGGTGGGAGCACAGATACGCAGTATTTT.

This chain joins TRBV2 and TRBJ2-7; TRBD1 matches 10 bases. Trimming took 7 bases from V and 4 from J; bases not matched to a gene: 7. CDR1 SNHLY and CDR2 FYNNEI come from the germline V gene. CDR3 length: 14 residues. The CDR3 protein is CASTGRQGAYEQYF. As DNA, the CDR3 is TGTGCCAGCACCGGAAGACAGGGGGCTTACGAGCAGTACTTC.

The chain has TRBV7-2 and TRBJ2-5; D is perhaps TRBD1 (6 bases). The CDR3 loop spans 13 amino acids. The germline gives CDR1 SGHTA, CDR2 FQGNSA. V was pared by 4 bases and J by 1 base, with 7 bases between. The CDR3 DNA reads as TGTGCCAGCAGCTGGGGGCGCCAAGAGACCCAGTACTTC. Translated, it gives CASSWGRQETQYF.

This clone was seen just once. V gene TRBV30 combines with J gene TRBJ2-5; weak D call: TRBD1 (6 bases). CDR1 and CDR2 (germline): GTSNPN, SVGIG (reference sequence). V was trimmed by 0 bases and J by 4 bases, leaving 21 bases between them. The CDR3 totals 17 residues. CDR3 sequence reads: CAWSVGRKGVAGETQYF. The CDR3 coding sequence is TGTGCCTGGAGTGTCGGGCGAAAGGGGGTGGCTGGAGAGACCCAGTACTTC.